Listed below are T cell receptor beta chains from one sample, sequenced in a study of blood T cell repertoires in COVID-19. Libraries were prepared by immunoSEQ multiplex PCR; TCRdb keeps only in-frame clonotypes and omits some of them. The sample lists fewer than 650,000 clones; less than 90% were seen once. Sequencing used peripheral blood. The receptors shown here come from a woman in her fifties or sixties with COVID-19, enrolled during active disease. The CDR3 runs from the conserved cysteine through the conserved F or W. D genes are given only for firm matches. Size tells how often a clone was seen (once, few, many) or the class of an expanded clone, and some rows leave it out.

.	.	TRBV12-3/TRBV12-4	TRBJ2-1	CASSWGDEQFF	TGTGCCAGCAGTTGGGGGGATGAGCAGTTCTTC
TRBD1	.	TRBV30	TRBJ1-5	CAWSPDRGNSNQPQHF	TGTGCCTGGAGTCCTGACAGGGGAAATAGCAATCAGCCCCAGCATTTT
.	.	TRBV12-3/TRBV12-4	TRBJ2-5	CASSLAYLDQYF	TGTGCCAGCAGTTTAGCTTACTTAGACCAGTACTTC
TRBD1	.	TRBV5-1	TRBJ1-3	CASSLAGGATNTIYF	TGCGCCAGCAGCTTGGCAGGGGGCGCAACAAACACCATATATTTT
TRBD1	.	TRBV18	TRBJ2-1	CASSPSQGGYNEQFF	TGTGCCAGCTCACCGTCACAGGGGGGTTACAATGAGCAGTTCTTC
TRBD2	.	TRBV5-4	TRBJ2-3	CASSSSLAGVGDTQYF	TGTGCCAGCAGTTCTTCACTAGCGGGGGTTGGAGATACGCAGTATTTT
.	.	TRBV3-1/TRBV3-2	TRBJ2-2	CASSSSGPGELFF	TGTGCCAGCTCCAGCAGCGGTCCCGGGGAGCTGTTTTTT
TRBD1	.	TRBV11-1	TRBJ2-7	CASSGQGYEQYF	TGTGCCAGCAGCGGACAGGGCTACGAGCAGTACTTC
TRBD1	.	TRBV9	TRBJ1-2	CASSVGDRFLGYTF	TGTGCCAGCAGCGTAGGGGACAGATTCCTTGGCTACACCTTC
.	.	TRBV7-7	TRBJ1-1	CASSPREGPAFF	TGTGCCAGCAGCCCGAGGGAGGGGCCAGCTTTCTTT
.	once	TRBV11-2	TRBJ1-2	CASTRGGHLRGLFYGYTF	TGTGCCAGCACCCGAGGCGGTCATTTAAGAGGGTTGTTCTATGGCTACACCTTC
.	.	TRBV5-1	TRBJ1-3	CASSLGASSGNTIYF	TGCGCCAGCAGCTTGGGGGCCAGCTCTGGAAACACCATATATTTT
.	.	TRBV13	TRBJ1-6	CASTVGGGGSPLHF	TGTGCCAGCACCGTCGGAGGGGGGGGTTCACCCCTCCACTTT
TRBD1	.	TRBV5-1	TRBJ1-5	CASSPGQGAGSNQPQHF	TGCGCCAGCAGCCCCGGACAGGGGGCAGGCAGCAATCAGCCCCAGCATTTT
.	.	TRBV24-1	TRBJ1-5	CATARGSNQPQHF	TGTGCCACCGCTCGGGGATCGAATCAGCCCCAGCATTTT
TRBD2	.	TRBV11-2	TRBJ2-7	CASSLAGGGTYEQYF	TGTGCCAGCAGCTTAGCGGGCGGGGGGACCTACGAGCAGTACTTC
.	.	TRBV4-1	TRBJ1-5	CASSLWTSEGNQPQHF	TGCGCCAGCAGTCTCTGGACATCCGAGGGCAATCAGCCCCAGCATTTT
TRBD1	.	TRBV5-1	TRBJ1-1	CASSPVEGAGNTEAFF	TGCGCCAGCAGCCCCGTTGAGGGGGCGGGGAACACTGAAGCTTTCTTT
.	.	TRBV21-1	TRBJ1-5	CASSLNSYSNQPQHF	TGTGCCAGCAGCTTAAATTCCTATAGCAATCAGCCCCAGCATTTT
.	once	TRBV5-1	TRBJ2-1	CASSPTAHNEQFF	TGCGCCAGCAGCCCGACAGCGCACAATGAGCAGTTCTTC
.	.	TRBV15	TRBJ1-6	CATSRELSSYNSPLHF	TGTGCCACCAGCAGAGAGTTGAGCTCCTATAATTCACCCCTCCACTTT
.	.	TRBV5-1	TRBJ1-1	CASSLTWNTEAFF	TGCGCCAGCAGCTTAACATGGAACACTGAAGCTTTCTTT
.	.	TRBV10-3	TRBJ2-1	CAISEINEQFF	TGTGCCATCAGTGAGATAAATGAGCAGTTCTTC
.	once	TRBV29-1	TRBJ2-7	CSARGGPLPYEQYF	TGCAGCGCCCGGGGAGGACCCCTGCCCTACGAGCAGTACTTC
.	.	TRBV9	TRBJ1-3	CASSETEPRNTIYF	TGTGCCAGCAGCGAGACAGAACCCCGAAACACCATATATTTT
.	.	TRBV5-1	TRBJ1-1	CASSLGAYKTVTEAFF	TGCGCCAGCAGCTTGGGGGCGTACAAGACCGTCACTGAAGCTTTCTTT
.	.	TRBV6-5	TRBJ2-5	CASSRGGGASVQYF	TGTGCCAGCAGTCGAGGGGGCGGGGCCTCGGTTCAGTACTTC
.	.	TRBV10-3	TRBJ2-1	CAISDPPLDNEQFF	TGTGCCATCAGTGACCCGCCTCTAGACAATGAGCAGTTCTTC
.	.	TRBV30	TRBJ1-2	CAWTPWSGGYTF	TGTGCCTGGACCCCCTGGAGTGGTGGCTACACCTTC
.	once	TRBV9	TRBJ2-7	CASSVAGGRYEQYF	TGTGCCAGCAGCGTAGCGGGGGGCCGCTACGAGCAGTACTTC
TRBD1	.	TRBV6-5	TRBJ1-6	CASSPTGGNSPLHF	TGTGCCAGCAGCCCGACAGGGGGAAATTCACCCCTCCACTTT
TRBD1	.	TRBV6-2/TRBV6-3	TRBJ2-7	CASSYFRQGFEYF	TGTGCCAGCAGTTACTTCAGACAGGGGTTTGAGTACTTC
TRBD2	.	TRBV10-3	TRBJ2-7	CAISLAGGPYEQYF	TGTGCCATCAGTCTAGCGGGGGGCCCCTACGAGCAGTACTTC
.	.	TRBV5-6	TRBJ2-2	CASSLASGTGELFF	TGTGCCAGCAGCTTGGCGTCAGGTACCGGGGAGCTGTTTTTT
TRBD1	.	TRBV2	TRBJ2-5	CASSDPGQVETQYF	TGTGCCAGCAGTGATCCGGGACAGGTGGAGACCCAGTACTTC
.	.	TRBV18	TRBJ1-4	CASSPGAGTPGATNEKLFF	TGTGCCAGCTCACCCGGGGCCGGGACACCGGGCGCAACTAATGAAAAACTGTTTTTT
.	.	TRBV5-1	TRBJ2-3	CASSLAVSSTDTQYF	TGCGCCAGCAGCTTGGCGGTTTCTAGCACAGATACGCAGTATTTT
.	.	TRBV6-5	TRBJ2-1	CASSSPGEQFF	TGTGCCAGCAGTTCCCCAGGGGAGCAGTTCTTC
TRBD1	.	TRBV7-2	TRBJ1-2	CASSLAGQGPYGYTF	TGTGCCAGCAGCTTAGCGGGACAGGGCCCCTATGGCTACACCTTC
TRBD1	.	TRBV5-1	TRBJ2-2	CASSITGVDTGELFF	TGCGCCAGCAGCATAACAGGGGTAGACACCGGGGAGCTGTTTTTT
TRBD1	few	TRBV9	TRBJ1-2	CASSAARGGNYGYTF	TGTGCCAGCAGCGCAGCGCGAGGGGGCAACTATGGCTACACCTTC
.	.	TRBV30	TRBJ2-2	CARPPPRGTGELFF	TGTGCCCGACCCCCCCCTCGAGGCACCGGGGAGCTGTTTTTT
.	.	TRBV5-6	TRBJ1-2	CASTRRRQGGYTF	TGTGCCAGCACCCGGCGGCGGCAGGGCGGCTACACCTTC